These 24 T cell receptor beta chains share one sample of origin, sequenced in a study of monozygotic twins with inflammatory bowel disease. TCRdb reanalyzed the 5' RACE reads, giving one entry per CDR3 protein sequence and no DNA. With approximately 330,000 distinct CDR3 sequences in the sample, the ten largest clones hold roughly 2%. Sequences were obtained from blood. Receptors originate from a human donor with ulcerative colitis or Crohn's disease, or a healthy co-twin of an affected twin (not recorded which).

This rearrangement joins TRBV7-2 to TRBJ1-2; TCRdb reports TRBD1, a call that lacks DNA to check it against. The CDR3 covers 11 residues. The germline gives CDR1 SGHTA, CDR2 FQGNSA. The CDR3 loop reads CASSSGNGYTF.

The chain couples TRBV5-5 to TRBJ2-1. Looked up from germline, CDR1 is SGHKS and CDR2 is YYEKEE (reference sequence). The length of the CDR3 is 13 residues. The CDR3 region is CASSLSRDGEQFF.

The chain uses TRBV29-1 and TRBJ1-2. This CDR3 region has 12 residues. The germline V gene has CDR1 SQVTM and CDR2 ANQGSEA. The chain's CDR3 is CSVEEGNYGYTF.

The chain couples TRBV20-1 to TRBJ2-5. The CDR3 consists of 14 residues. Germline values: CDR1 DFQATT, CDR2 SNEGSKA (reference sequence). CDR3 loop: CSARESGVQETQYF.

V gene TRBV19 combines with J gene TRBJ1-2. Germline V gene data show CDR1 as LNHDA and CDR2 as SQIVND (reference sequence). The CDR3 has 17 residues. The CDR3 protein is CATSVGDTVYPNYGYTF.

The CDR3 is CASSWTQTQYF. The chain joins TRBV11-2 to TRBJ2-5. This CDR3 has 11 amino acids. Germline lookup yields CDR1 SGHAT and CDR2 FQNNGV. The variable domain in full, completed from reference TRBV11-2 and TRBJ2-5, reads EAGVAQSPRYKIIEKRQSVAFWCNPISGHATLYWYQQILGQGPKLLIQFQNNGVVDDSQLPKDRFSAERLKGVDSTLKIQPAKLEDSAVYLCASSWTQTQYFGPGTRLLVL.

This rearrangement joins TRBV28 to TRBJ1-5; TCRdb picks TRBD1, but there is no DNA to check that call. Germline V lookup: CDR1 MDHEN, CDR2 SYDVKM. The CDR3 spans 18 residues. This CDR3 is CASSFPAGTGPGNQPQHF. Variable domain in full (rest from reference TRBV28 and TRBJ1-5): DVKVTQSSRYLVKRTGEKVFLECVQDMDHENMFWYRQDPGLGLRLIYFSYDVKMKEKGDIPEGYSVSREKKERFSLILESASTNQTSMYLCASSFPAGTGPGNQPQHFGDGTRLSIL.

The chain employs TRBV2 and TRBJ2-1; TCRdb gives TRBD2 as the D gene, but with no DNA this cannot be confirmed. This CDR3 comprises 15 residues. CDR1 and CDR2 from the germline V gene are SNHLY and FYNNEI. Here the CDR3 reads CASSETGLAGDEQFF.

V and J are TRBV7-9 and TRBJ2-1. The CDR3 runs 12 residues. In germline, CDR1 is SEHNR, CDR2 FQNEAQ (reference sequence). The CDR3 loop is CASSLGRNEQFF.

The chain combines TRBV9 with TRBJ1-5; the D call from TCRdb, TRBD1, cannot be confirmed without DNA. Germline V gene sequence: CDR1 SGDLS, CDR2 YYNGEE. The CDR3 loop spans 15 amino acids. The CDR3 protein is CASSGTGSSNQPQHF.

CDR3 protein: CATKGPSSYEQYF. The J gene is TRBJ2-7, the V gene TRBV24-1; there is no DNA to check the TCRdb D call of TRBD2. CDR1 and CDR2 (germline): KGHDR, SFDVKD. The CDR3 runs to 13 residues.

This sequence joins TRBV5-4 and TRBJ2-3; without DNA, the TCRdb call of TRBD2 cannot be checked. Germline CDR1 reads SGHNT; CDR2 reads YYREEE (reference sequence). The length of the CDR3 is 14 residues. This CDR3 is CASKAGGSTDTQYF.

The CDR3 loop reads CASSLLPGGEQYF. The chain carries TRBV27 and TRBJ2-7; TCRdb names TRBD1, which stays unverified in the absence of DNA. The CDR3 is 13 amino acids. Germline values: CDR1 MNHEY, CDR2 SMNVEV (reference sequence).

The rearrangement joins TRBV27 to TRBJ1-4; the TCRdb call, TRBD1, lacks DNA for checking. The germline V gene has CDR1 MNHEY and CDR2 SMNVEV (reference sequence). The length of the CDR3 is 13 residues. CDR3 loop: CASGQGRLEKLFF.

The rearrangement joins TRBV27 to TRBJ2-7. CDR1 is MNHEY, CDR2 SMNVEV, per germline (reference sequence). The CDR3 spans 13 residues. The CDR3: CASRRMEYYEQYF.

The CDR3: CASSPGLTRSDTQYF. This chain joins TRBV18 and TRBJ2-3; TCRdb's D call of TRBD2 is untestable without DNA. CDR1 and CDR2 from the germline V gene are KGHSH and LQKENI. The length of the CDR3 is 15 residues.

The chain combines TRBV3-1 with TRBJ2-1; TCRdb indicates TRBD2, and absent DNA this call remains unverified. The CDR3 is 16 residues long. The germline V gene has CDR1 LGHDT and CDR2 YNNKEL (reference sequence). CDR3 sequence: CASSSQGLAGGYEQFF.

The chain links TRBV9 to TRBJ2-3; TCRdb's D call, TRBD2, is unchecked because there is no DNA. The germline V gene encodes CDR1 SGDLS and CDR2 YYNGEE. CDR3 length: 15 residues. The CDR3 spells CASSVPPGLGDTQYF.

V gene TRBV5-1 combines with J gene TRBJ2-3. The CDR3 spans 14 residues. Per germline, CDR1 SGHRS and CDR2 YFSETQ. Here the CDR3 reads CASSGSFSTDTQYF.

V usage is TRBV7-3 and J usage is TRBJ2-1; TCRdb reports TRBD2, a call that lacks DNA to check it against. Germline V lookup: CDR1 SGHTA, CDR2 FQGTGA. This CDR3 has 13 amino acids. CDR3 sequence reads: CASGSGSDNEQFF.

CDR3 residues: CASSQWTGMNTEAFF. V usage is TRBV7-2 and J usage is TRBJ1-1; TCRdb names TRBD1, which stays unverified in the absence of DNA. This CDR3 spans 15 amino acids. Germline CDR1 is SGHTA and CDR2 is FQGNSA.

V is TRBV14 and J is TRBJ2-3; TCRdb's D call of TRBD1 is untestable without DNA. Germline V CDR1 and CDR2: SGHDN, FVKESK. The CDR3 is 18 residues long. CDR3 protein: CASSQELGQGEEADTQYF.

The V call is TRBV5-1, the J call TRBJ2-7. The CDR3 totals 15 residues. Germline CDR1 and CDR2: SGHRS and YFSETQ. The CDR3 loop reads CASSQSVGVGYERYF. The full variable domain, rest sourced from reference TRBV5-1 and TRBJ2-7, is KAGVTQTPRYLIKTRGQQVTLSCSPISGHRSVSWYQQTPGQGLQFLFEYFSETQRNKGNFPGRFSGRQFSNSRSEMNVSTLELGDSALYLCASSQSVGVGYERYFGPGTRLTVT.

The chain uses TRBV9 and TRBJ2-4; the TRBD1 assignment by TCRdb is unverifiable without DNA. The CDR3 sequence is 15 residues long. Germline CDR1 reads SGDLS; CDR2 reads YYNGEE. This CDR3 reads CASSVAGGKGNIQYF.